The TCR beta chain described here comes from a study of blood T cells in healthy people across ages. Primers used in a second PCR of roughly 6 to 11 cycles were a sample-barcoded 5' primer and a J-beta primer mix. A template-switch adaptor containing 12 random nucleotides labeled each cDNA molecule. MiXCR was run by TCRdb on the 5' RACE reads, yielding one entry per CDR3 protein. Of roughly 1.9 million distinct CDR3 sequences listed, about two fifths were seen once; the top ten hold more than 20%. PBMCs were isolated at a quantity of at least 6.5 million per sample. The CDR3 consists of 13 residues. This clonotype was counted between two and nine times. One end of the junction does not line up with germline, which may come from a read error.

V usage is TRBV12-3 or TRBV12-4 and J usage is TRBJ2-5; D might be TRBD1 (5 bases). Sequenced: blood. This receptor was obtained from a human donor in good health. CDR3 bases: TGTGCCGGCAGCCGAGACAGTCAAGAGACCCAGTACTTC. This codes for CAGSRDSQETQYF.